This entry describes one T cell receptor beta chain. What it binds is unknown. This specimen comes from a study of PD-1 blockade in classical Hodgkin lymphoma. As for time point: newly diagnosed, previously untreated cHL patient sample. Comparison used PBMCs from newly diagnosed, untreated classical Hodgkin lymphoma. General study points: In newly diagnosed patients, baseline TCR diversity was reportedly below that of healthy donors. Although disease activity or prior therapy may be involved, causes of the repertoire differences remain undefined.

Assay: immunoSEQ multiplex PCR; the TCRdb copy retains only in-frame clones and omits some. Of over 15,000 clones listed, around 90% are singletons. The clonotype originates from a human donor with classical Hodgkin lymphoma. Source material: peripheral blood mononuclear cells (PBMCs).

The DNA of the CDR3 is TGTGCCAGCAGCCGGGCCTTAGCGGGAGTTGAGACAGATACGCAGTATTTT. Residues: CASSRALAGVETDTQYF. The chain has TRBV7-9 and TRBJ2-3; 9 bases map to TRBD2. CDR1 and CDR2 (germline): SEHNR, FQNEAQ (reference sequence). The CDR3 consists of 17 residues. The ends lost 5 bases at V and 3 bases at J; junction bases unmatched: 12.